This T cell receptor beta chain was retrieved from a study of blood T cell repertoires in COVID-19. Study members were between about 18 and 95 years old and lived in roughly 24 US regions. Participant reports of clinical history set cohort assignment. TCRdb's copy holds only in-frame clones and misses some; the assay was immunoSEQ multiplex PCR. This sample has 300,000 to 400,000 clones, with roughly 90% found just once. Germline-derived CDR1 and CDR2 are SGDLS and YYNGEE. Trimming removed 4 bases from V and 7 bases from J; junction bases left unmatched: 4. The CDR3 runs 14 residues. The V gene is TRBV9, the J gene TRBJ1-6; TRBD1 agrees at 8 bases. This sequence originates from a woman in her twenties or thirties with acute COVID-19. The sample taken for sequencing was PBMCs or T cells enriched from blood (not recorded which). As DNA, the CDR3 is TGTGCCAGCAGCCTACAGGGGGGGAATTCACCCCTCCACTTT. This gives the protein CASSLQGGNSPLHF.